The clone carrying this TCR beta chain has ten or more counts. Its specificity is not known. These data belong to a study of CD8 T cells in ankylosing spondylitis. This CDR3 is built from 9 residues. Germline loops: CDR1 DFQATT, CDR2 SNEGSKA (reference sequence). Between the trimmed V and J ends, which lost 4 bases and 8 bases, there was a span of 5 bases. Quantitative molecular-barcoded 5'-RACE generated the TCR beta libraries. TCRdb reanalysed the 5' RACE reads using MiXCR and keeps one entry per CDR3 protein. This sample has some 240,000 distinct CDR3 sequences, with approximately 7.4% found just once. General study findings and limits: Significantly higher representation of disease-linked clones was reported for matched ankylosing spondylitis synovial fluid. Characteristic, it appeared, of ankylosing spondylitis blood was a TCR beta motif of about eight highly homologous variants. Within peripheral blood, clones linked to disease were CD8+ and relatively rare. Prior literature has documented some motif variants in synovial fluid and blood from reactive arthritis.

The sample comprised blood, either unsorted or a sorted T cell fraction (not recorded which). The sequence was collected from a male donor with ankylosing spondylitis. The chain employs TRBV20-1 and TRBJ1-2; unclear D gene. Here the CDR3 reads CSAKKGYTF. DNA of the CDR3: TGCAGTGCTAAGAAGGGCTACACCTTC.